This entry features one T cell receptor beta chain sequence. This record comes from a study of blood T cell repertoires in COVID-19. Overall study context: Samples came from the United States, Italy and Spain, spanning acute and convalescent COVID-19. T cells, B-cell-depleted T cells, or PBMCs provided the cDNA or gDNA that served as material.

In the original processing: How many nucleated cells were present was estimated from reference gene primer amplification. TCRdb's table, derived via immunoSEQ multiplex PCR, lists solely in-frame clones and lacks some. Clone size and V and J calls were adopted from that table, with D and trimming inferred from the DNA. The repertoire holds about 65,000 clones, with roughly 92% as singletons. Trimming left V 7 bases short and J 3 bases short, with 10 bases between. The CDR3 length is 11 residues. Germline CDR1 reads DFQATT; CDR2 reads SNEGSKA (reference sequence). Sequenced material: peripheral blood. The genes are TRBV20-1 and TRBJ2-7; no clear D gene. The TCR comes from a man in his 70s with active COVID-19. CDR3 in amino acids: CSVSNSYEQYV. DNA of the CDR3: TGCAGTGTATCCAACAGCTACGAGCAGTACGTC.